The present T cell receptor beta chain was sequenced within a study of OX40 agonist ivuxolimab in advanced cancers. Sequenced by immunoSEQ multiplex PCR; TCRdb stores in-frame clones only, minus some. This sample has around 71,000 clones; under 80% occur once, and the top ten carry about 5.7%. The study, taken as a whole, reports: Clonal expansion by week 6 occurred in CD4+ and CD8+ blood T cells (at 0.1 to 3.0 mg/kg).

The V gene lost 3 bases and the J gene lost 8 bases, with 20 bases spanning the gap. Germline assignment: CDR1 MDHEN and CDR2 SYDVKM. This CDR3 has 16 residues. In the case of this clone: Its cognate antigen is unknown.

This sequence originates from an adult with an advanced solid tumor such as melanoma, head and neck, liver or kidney cancer. The chain links TRBV28 to TRBJ2-1; D assignment may be TRBD1 or TRBD2 (5 bases each). Material: CD4+ or CD8+ T cells sorted from blood, obtained in a trial of the OX40 agonist ivuxolimab. CDR3 in DNA: TGTGCCAGCAGTTTCTCACCGGGACCAGTGGGGGATGAGCAGTTCTTC. This sequence encodes CASSFSPGPVGDEQFF.